Sequencing of this TCR beta chain was carried out in a study of T cells after yellow fever vaccination. MiXCR was run by TCRdb on the 5' RACE reads, yielding one entry per CDR3 protein. The sample yields approximately 260,000 distinct CDR3 sequences, about 5.2% seen once. Many counts were recorded for this clonotype. Source: CD4+ T cells sorted from PBMCs, taken on the day of the yellow fever booster vaccination. This receptor was obtained from a man aged 18 to 29 who received the YFV17D yellow fever vaccine.

The CDR3 loop is CASSQRHLSSYNEQFF. The DNA of the CDR3 is TGTGCCAGCAGCCAAAGACACTTGAGCTCCTACAATGAGCAGTTCTTC. The gene calls are TRBV4-2 and TRBJ2-1; no definite D call. The V end lost 2 bases, the J end lost 0 bases, and 11 bases lay between the germline ends. This CDR3 spans 16 amino acids. Germline V gives CDR1 LGHNA, CDR2 YNFKEQ.